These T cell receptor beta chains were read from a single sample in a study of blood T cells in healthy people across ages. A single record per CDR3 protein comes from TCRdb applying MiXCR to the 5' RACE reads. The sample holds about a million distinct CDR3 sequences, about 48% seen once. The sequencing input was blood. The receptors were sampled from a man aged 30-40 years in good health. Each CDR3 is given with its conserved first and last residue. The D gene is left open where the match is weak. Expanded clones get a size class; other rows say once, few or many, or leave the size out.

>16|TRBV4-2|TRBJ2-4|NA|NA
TGTGCCAGCAGCCGCGGCGGGGAGTTGTCCAAAAACATTCAGTACTTC
CASSRGGELSKNIQYF
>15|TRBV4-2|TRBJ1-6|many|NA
TGTGCCAGCAGCCAGGCCCTGGGCGGTACTTCACCCCTCCACTTT
CASSQALGGTSPLHF
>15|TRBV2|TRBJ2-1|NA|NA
TGTGCCAGCAGGACAGCCAGTGACCTTAACAATGAGCAGTTCTTC
CASRTASDLNNEQFF
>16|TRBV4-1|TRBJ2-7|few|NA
TGCGCCAGCAGCCAAGATCCCCCTAGACGAGTCTACGAGCAGTACTTC
CASSQDPPRRVYEQYF
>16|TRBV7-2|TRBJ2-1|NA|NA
TGTGCCAGCAGCTTAGGGACTCCCATACCCCATGGTGAGCAGTTCTTC
CASSLGTPIPHGEQFF
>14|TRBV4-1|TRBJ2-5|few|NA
TGCGCCAGCAGCCGAGGGTACTCTGCGGAGACCCAGTACTTC
CASSRGYSAETQYF
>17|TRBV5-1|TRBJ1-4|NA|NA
TGCGCCAGCAGCCCTAAGACGGGCGGTGCAACTAATGAAAAACTGTTTTTT
CASSPKTGGATNEKLFF
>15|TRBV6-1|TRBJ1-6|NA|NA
TGTGCCAGCAGTGAAGTCGACAGGCCTCCGGCTCCCCTCCACTTT
CASSEVDRPPAPLHF
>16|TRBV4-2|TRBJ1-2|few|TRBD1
TGTGCCAGCAGCCAAGACTCGGGACAGAGGGTCTATGGCTACACCTTC
CASSQDSGQRVYGYTF
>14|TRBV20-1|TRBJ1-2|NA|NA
TGCAGTGCTAGGGACGACAGTAAGATCTATGGCTACACCTTC
CSARDDSKIYGYTF
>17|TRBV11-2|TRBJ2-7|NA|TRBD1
TGTGCCAGCAGCTTGGGGACAGAAACTTCTGGCTCCTACGAGCAGTACTTC
CASSLGTETSGSYEQYF
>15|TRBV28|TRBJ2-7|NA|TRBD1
TGTGCCAGCAGTCCTCCTGTGACAGGGGTCCACGAGCAGTACTTC
CASSPPVTGVHEQYF
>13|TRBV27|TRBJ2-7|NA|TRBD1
TGTGCCAGCAGTGGGACAGGGAGGGCCGAGCAGTACTTC
CASSGTGRAEQYF
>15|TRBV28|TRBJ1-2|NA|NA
TGTGCCAGCAGTGATCCGGGACGGAGTAACTATGGCTACACCTTC
CASSDPGRSNYGYTF
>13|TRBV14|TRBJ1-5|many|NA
TGTGCCAGCAGCCAGGGGCCCAATCAGCCCCAGCATTTT
CASSQGPNQPQHF
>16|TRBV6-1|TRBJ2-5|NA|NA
TGTGCCAGCAGTGACCGATTCCGGGACCCCCCAGAGACCCAGTACTTC
CASSDRFRDPPETQYF
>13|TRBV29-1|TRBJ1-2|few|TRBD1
TGCAGCGGGGGTGACAGGGAATGGCATGGCTACACCTTC
CSGGDREWHGYTF
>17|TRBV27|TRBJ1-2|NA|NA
TGTGCCAGCAGTTTATCGTTGTGGGGGGCGTCCTTCTATGGCTACACCTTC
CASSLSLWGASFYGYTF
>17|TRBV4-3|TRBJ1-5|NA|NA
TGCGCCAGCAGCCAAGATAGGTACGGATGGGCTGATCAGCCCCAGCATTTT
CASSQDRYGWADQPQHF
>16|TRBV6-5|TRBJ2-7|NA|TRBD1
TGTGCCAGCAGTCACCTCACAGGGGGGCGCTCCTACGAGCAGTACTTC
CASSHLTGGRSYEQYF
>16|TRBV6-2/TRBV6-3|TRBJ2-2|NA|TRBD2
TGTGCCAGCAGCCCGACTAGCGGGGGAAACACCGGGGAGCTGTTTTTT
CASSPTSGGNTGELFF
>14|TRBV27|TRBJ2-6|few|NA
TGTGCCAGCAGTTCCGCCTCTGGGGCCAACGTCCTGACTTTC
CASSSASGANVLTF
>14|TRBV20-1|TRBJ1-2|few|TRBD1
TGCAGTGCTAGACCGGACAGGGTGGGCTATGGCTACACCTTC
CSARPDRVGYGYTF
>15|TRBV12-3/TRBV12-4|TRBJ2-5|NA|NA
TGTGCCAGCAGTTCTCTAGGGGGGCCCCAAGAGACCCAGTACTTC
CASSSLGGPQETQYF
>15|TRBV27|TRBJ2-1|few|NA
TGTGCCAGCAGTTTGGGTCCTGGTTTGGTCAATGAGCAGTTCTTC
CASSLGPGLVNEQFF
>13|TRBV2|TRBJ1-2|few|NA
TGTGCCAGCAGTGAACGAGGCTTCCATGGCTACACCTTC
CASSERGFHGYTF
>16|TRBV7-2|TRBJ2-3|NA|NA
TGTGCCAGCAGCTTTCGGGAGCGGCATAGCACAGATACGCAGTATTTT
CASSFRERHSTDTQYF
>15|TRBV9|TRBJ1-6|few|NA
TGTGCCAGCAGCGCCCCTTCAGGGGTCAATTCACCCCTCCACTTT
CASSAPSGVNSPLHF
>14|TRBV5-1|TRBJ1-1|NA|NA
TGCGCCAGCAGCATGGGGAAGGCGGACACTGAAGCTTTCTTT
CASSMGKADTEAFF
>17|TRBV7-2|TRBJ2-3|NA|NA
TGTGCCAGCAGCTTACCGCGGGCACGCGCTAGCACAGATACGCAGTATTTT
CASSLPRARASTDTQYF
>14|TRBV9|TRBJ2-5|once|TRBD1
TGTGCCAGCAGCGTAGAGACAGGGGGCGACGGGCAGTACTTC
CASSVETGGDGQYF
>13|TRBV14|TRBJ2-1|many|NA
TGTGCCAGCAGCCAAGGCAGCAACAATGAGCAGTTCTTC
CASSQGSNNEQFF
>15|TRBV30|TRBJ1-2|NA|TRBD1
TGTGCCTGGAGTGTACCCGGGACAGGGTCTGGTGGCTACACCTTC
CAWSVPGTGSGGYTF
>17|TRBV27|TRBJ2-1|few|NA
TGTGCCAGCAGTCTCGGGTCCGGGACAGGACTAGAGGGTGAGCAGTTCTTC
CASSLGSGTGLEGEQFF
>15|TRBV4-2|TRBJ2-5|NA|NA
TGTGCCAGCAGCCAAGATAGTGCAGTTCAAGAGACCCAGTACTTC
CASSQDSAVQETQYF
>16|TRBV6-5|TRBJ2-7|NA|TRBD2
TGTGCCAGCAGTTCCCTAGCGGGGGCGATCTCCTACGAGCAGTACTTC
CASSSLAGAISYEQYF
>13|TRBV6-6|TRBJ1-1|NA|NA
TGTGCCAGCAGTGACGAGGCTAACACTGAAGCTTTCTTT
CASSDEANTEAFF
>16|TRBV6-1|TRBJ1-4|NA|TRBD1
TGTGCCAGCATCGGAACTAGGGGGCAAGCTAATGAAAAACTGTTTTTT
CASIGTRGQANEKLFF
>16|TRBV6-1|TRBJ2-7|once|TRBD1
TGTGCCAGCAGGAGAGAATACAGGGGAGAGGTCTACGAGCAGTACTTC
CASRREYRGEVYEQYF
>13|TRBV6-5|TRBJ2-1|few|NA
TGTGCCAGCAGGCTAGCGTGGTATGATGAGCAGTTCTTC
CASRLAWYDEQFF
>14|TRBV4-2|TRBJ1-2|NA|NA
TGTGCCAGCAGCCAAGAGGCAGCTAACTATGGCTACACCTTC
CASSQEAANYGYTF
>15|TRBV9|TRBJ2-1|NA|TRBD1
TGTGCCAGCAGCGAATGGGGGACAGGGTTGAATGAGCAGTTCTTC
CASSEWGTGLNEQFF